This T cell receptor (beta chain) was documented in a study of T cell repertoires in cytomegalovirus infection. A single record per CDR3 protein comes from TCRdb applying MiXCR to the reads. Of around 260,000 distinct CDR3 sequences listed, approximately 9.1% are singletons. There are many counts of this clonotype. The ends were cut back, 6 bases at V and 4 bases at J, with 10 bases in the middle. This CDR3 is 13 amino acids long. The germline V gene has CDR1 MDHEN and CDR2 SYDVKM. This TCR was recovered from a human donor in good health (CMV status not recorded). Some clones in this sample may be carry-over from other donors' samples. The genes are TRBV28 and TRBJ1-5, with D tentatively TRBD1 (5 bases). The material sequenced was PBMCs. CDR3 residues: CASRKQENQPQHF. The CDR3 nucleotides read TGTGCCAGCAGGAAACAGGAGAATCAGCCCCAGCATTTT.